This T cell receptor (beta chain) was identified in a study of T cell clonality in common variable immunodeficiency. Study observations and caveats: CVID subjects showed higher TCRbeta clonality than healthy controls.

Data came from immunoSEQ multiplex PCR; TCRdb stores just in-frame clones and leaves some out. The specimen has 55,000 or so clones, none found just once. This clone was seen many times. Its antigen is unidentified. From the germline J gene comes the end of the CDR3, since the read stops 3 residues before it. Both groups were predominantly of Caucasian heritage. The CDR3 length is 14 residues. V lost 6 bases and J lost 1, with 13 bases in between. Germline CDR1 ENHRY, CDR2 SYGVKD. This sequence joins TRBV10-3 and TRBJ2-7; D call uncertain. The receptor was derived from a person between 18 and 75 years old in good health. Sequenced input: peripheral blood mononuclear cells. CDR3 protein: CAIRGTVFSYEQYF. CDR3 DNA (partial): TGTGCCATCAGGGGTACAGTTTTTTCCTACGAG.